This T cell receptor beta chain was sequenced for a study of blood T cells in healthy people across ages. General study points: A strong correlation between TCR beta diversity and naive T cell percentage was seen. Estimated diversity across one million T cells was deemed an underestimate.

Alongside a J-beta primer mix, a sample-barcoded 5' primer served in a second PCR lasting 7 to 11 cycles. A single record per CDR3 protein comes from TCRdb applying MiXCR to the 5' RACE reads. The data show 1.4 million to 1.5 million distinct CDR3 sequences, about 40% seen once. This clonotype was observed a handful of times. The antigen is unknown. Healthy individuals of Caucasian origin from Russia, aged 6 to 90, served as donors. The V end was cut by 0 bases, the J end by 4 bases, with 15 bases between. The V gene's germline CDR1 is SQVTM and CDR2 ANQGSEA. The CDR3 runs 15 residues. The sequenced sample consisted of blood. This TCR came from a woman between 18 and 29 years old in good health. This rearrangement joins TRBV29-1 to TRBJ1-1, with a tentative D call TRBD1 (5 bases). CDR3 nucleotides: TGCAGCGTTGAAGATGACCGGGCCGGGGCCACTGAAGCTTTCTTT. It is translated as CSVEDDRAGATEAFF.